This T cell receptor (beta chain) is drawn from a study of post-analysis software for immune sequencing data. Overall study results and limits: Included in a set of about 5 TRBV segments more frequent in patients than controls were TRBV5-6, TRBV5-1 and TRBV20-1.

Germline loops: CDR1 SEHNR, CDR2 FQNEAQ (reference sequence). This CDR3 has 15 amino acids. V was trimmed by 3 bases and J by 5 bases, leaving 16 bases between them. About this clonotype itself: Its antigen is currently unknown.

Included in the TCR beta cDNA libraries were unique molecular identifiers. In TCRdb, the PCR reads were re-called with MiXCR into one record per CDR3 protein. This table has a few hundred thousand distinct CDR3 sequences, roughly 30% appearing once. Specimen: blood. The chain links TRBV7-9 to TRBJ1-1; D is ambiguous. This receptor was identified in a girl aged 10-17 years with multiple sclerosis. As DNA, the CDR3 is TGTGCCAGCAGCTTCTCTAAGGAACAGTTTACTGAAGCTTTCTTT. It encodes CASSFSKEQFTEAFF.